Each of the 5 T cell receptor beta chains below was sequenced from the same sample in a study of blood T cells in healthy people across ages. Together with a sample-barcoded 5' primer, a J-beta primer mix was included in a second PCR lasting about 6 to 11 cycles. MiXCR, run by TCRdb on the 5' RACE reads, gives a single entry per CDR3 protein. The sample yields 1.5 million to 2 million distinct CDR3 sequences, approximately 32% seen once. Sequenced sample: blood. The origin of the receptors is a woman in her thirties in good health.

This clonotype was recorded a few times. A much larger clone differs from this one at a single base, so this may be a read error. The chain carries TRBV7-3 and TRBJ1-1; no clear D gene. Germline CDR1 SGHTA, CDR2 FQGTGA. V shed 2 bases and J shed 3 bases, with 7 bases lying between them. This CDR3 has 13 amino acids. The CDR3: CASSLDGDTEAFF. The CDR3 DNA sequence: TGTGCCAGCAGCTTAGATGGGGACACTGAAGCTTTCTTT.

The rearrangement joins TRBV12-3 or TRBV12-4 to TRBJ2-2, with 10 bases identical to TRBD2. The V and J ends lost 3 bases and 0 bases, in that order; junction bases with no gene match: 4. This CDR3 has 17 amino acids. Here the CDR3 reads CASSFSLAGANTGELFF. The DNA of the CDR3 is TGTGCCAGCAGTTTTAGTCTAGCGGGGGCGAACACCGGGGAGCTGTTTTTT.

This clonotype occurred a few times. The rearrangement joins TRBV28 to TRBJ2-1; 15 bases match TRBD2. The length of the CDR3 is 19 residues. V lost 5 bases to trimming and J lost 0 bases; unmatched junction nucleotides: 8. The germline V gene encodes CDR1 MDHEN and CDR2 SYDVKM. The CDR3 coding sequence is TGTGCCAGCAGTCCTAGGGGGACTAGCGGGAGGTACTCCTACAATGAGCAGTTCTTC. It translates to CASSPRGTSGRYSYNEQFF. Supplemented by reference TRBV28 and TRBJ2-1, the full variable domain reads DVKVTQSSRYLVKRTGEKVFLECVQDMDHENMFWYRQDPGLGLRLIYFSYDVKMKEKGDIPEGYSVSREKKERFSLILESASTNQTSMYLCASSPRGTSGRYSYNEQFFGPGTRLTVL.

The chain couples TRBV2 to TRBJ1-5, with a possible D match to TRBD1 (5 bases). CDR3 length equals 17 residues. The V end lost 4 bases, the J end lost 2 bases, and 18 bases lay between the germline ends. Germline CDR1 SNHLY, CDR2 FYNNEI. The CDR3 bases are TGTGCCAGCAGTGGTGACCTACAGGCGGAGGGCAATCAGCCCCAGCATTTT. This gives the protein CASSGDLQAEGNQPQHF. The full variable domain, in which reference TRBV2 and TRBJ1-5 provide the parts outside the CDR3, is EPEVTQTPSHQVTQMGQEVILRCVPISNHLYFYWYRQILGQKVEFLVSFYNNEISEKSEIFDDQFSVERPDGSNFTLKIRSTKLEDSAMYFCASSGDLQAEGNQPQHFGDGTRLSIL.

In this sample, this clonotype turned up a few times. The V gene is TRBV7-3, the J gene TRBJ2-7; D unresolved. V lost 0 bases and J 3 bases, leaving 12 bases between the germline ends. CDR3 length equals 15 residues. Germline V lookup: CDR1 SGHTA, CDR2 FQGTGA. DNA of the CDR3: TGTGCCAGCAGCTTAACGTGGGGAACGGACTACGAGCAGTACTTC. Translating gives CASSLTWGTDYEQYF.